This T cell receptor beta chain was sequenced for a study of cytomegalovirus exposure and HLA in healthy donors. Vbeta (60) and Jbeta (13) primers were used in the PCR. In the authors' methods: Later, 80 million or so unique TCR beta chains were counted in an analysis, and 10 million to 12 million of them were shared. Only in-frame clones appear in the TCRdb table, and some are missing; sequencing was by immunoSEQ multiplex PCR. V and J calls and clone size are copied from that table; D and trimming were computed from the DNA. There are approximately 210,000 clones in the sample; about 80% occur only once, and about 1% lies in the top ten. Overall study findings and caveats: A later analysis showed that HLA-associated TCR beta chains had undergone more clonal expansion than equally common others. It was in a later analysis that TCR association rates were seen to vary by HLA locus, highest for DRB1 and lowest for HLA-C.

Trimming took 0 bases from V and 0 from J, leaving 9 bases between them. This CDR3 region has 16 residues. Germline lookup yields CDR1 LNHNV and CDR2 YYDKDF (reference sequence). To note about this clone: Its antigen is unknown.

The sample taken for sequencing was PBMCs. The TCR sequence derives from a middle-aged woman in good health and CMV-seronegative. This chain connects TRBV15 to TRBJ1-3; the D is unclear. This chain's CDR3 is CATSRDFGVSGNTIYF. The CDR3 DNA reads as TGTGCCACCAGCAGAGATTTTGGAGTCTCTGGAAACACCATATATTTT. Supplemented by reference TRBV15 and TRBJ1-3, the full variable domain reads DAMVIQNPRYQVTQFGKPVTLSCSQTLNHNVMYWYQQKSSQAPKLLFHYYDKDFNNEADTPDNFQSRRPNTSFCFLDIRSPGLGDTAMYLCATSRDFGVSGNTIYFGEGSWLTVV.